Here is one T cell receptor beta chain with its context. Its matching antigen is unknown. The repertoire was sequenced with immunoSEQ multiplex PCR; TCRdb's copy has only in-frame clones and lacks some. The table lists approximately 16,000 clones, 75% to 90% of them singletons. This entry comes from a study of T cells in localized non-small cell lung cancer. CDR1 and CDR2 from the germline V gene are SGHDT and YYEEEE. Trimming stripped 0 bases from V and 0 bases from J, with 6 bases between. CDR3 length: 14 amino acids. Findings and limits, study-wide: Among blood samples, higher T cell density accompanied longer overall survival. Highest T cell clonality was seen in uninvolved adjacent lung, surpassing that measured in tumor. The study detected a median approximately 50 of the top 100 tumor clones in adjacent lung.

This chain joins TRBV5-6 and TRBJ1-1; the D is unclear. The input for sequencing was peripheral blood, taken before any cancer treatment. This TCR was sampled from a woman aged 35-70 years with stage I lung adenocarcinoma. The CDR3, as DNA: TGTGCCAGCAGCTTGGGAGGGCTGAACACTGAAGCTTTCTTT. It specifies CASSLGGLNTEAFF.